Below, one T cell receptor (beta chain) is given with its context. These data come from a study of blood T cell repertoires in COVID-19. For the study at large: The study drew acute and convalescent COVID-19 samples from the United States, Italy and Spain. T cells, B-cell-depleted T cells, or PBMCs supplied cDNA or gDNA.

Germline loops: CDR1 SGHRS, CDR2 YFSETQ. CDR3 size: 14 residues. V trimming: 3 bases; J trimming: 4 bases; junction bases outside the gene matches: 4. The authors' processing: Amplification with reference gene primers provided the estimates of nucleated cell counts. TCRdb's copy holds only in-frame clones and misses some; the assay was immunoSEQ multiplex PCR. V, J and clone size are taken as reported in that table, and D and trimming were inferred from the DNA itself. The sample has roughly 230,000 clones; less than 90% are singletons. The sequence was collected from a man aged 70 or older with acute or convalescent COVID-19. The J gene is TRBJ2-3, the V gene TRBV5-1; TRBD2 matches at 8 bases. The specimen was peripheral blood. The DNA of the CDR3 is TGCGCCAGCAGCTCGGGACTAGACCCAGATACGCAGTATTTT. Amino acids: CASSSGLDPDTQYF.